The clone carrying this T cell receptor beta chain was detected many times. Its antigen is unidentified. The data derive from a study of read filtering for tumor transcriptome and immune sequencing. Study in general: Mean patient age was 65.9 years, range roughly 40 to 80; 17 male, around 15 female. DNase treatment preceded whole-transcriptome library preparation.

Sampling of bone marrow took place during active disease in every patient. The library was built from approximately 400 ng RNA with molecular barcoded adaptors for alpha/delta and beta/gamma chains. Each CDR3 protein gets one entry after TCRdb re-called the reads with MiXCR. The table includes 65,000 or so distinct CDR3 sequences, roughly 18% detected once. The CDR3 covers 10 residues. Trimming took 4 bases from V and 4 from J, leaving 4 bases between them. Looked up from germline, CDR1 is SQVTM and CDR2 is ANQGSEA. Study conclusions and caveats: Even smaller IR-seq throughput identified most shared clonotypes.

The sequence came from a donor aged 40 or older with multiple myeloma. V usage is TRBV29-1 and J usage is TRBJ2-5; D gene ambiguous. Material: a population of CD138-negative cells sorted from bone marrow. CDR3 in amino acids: CSVAVETQYF. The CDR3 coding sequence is TGCAGCGTTGCGGTAGAGACCCAGTACTTC. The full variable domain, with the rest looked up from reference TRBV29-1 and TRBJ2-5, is SAVISQKPSRDICQRGTSLTIQCQVDSQVTMMFWYRQQPGQSLTLIATANQGSEATYESGFVIDKFPISRPNLTFSTLTVSNMSPEDSSIYLCSVAVETQYFGPGTRLLVL.